This TCR beta chain comes out of a study of blood T cells in healthy people across ages. The V and J ends lost 3 bases and 0 bases respectively, with 14 bases between them. Germline CDR1 SQVTM, CDR2 ANQGSEA. The CDR3 covers 15 residues. Then a second PCR, running roughly 6 to 11 cycles, was carried out with a sample-barcoded 5' primer and a J-beta primer mix. One entry per CDR3 protein results from TCRdb running MiXCR on the 5' RACE reads. The table lists nearly 800,000 distinct CDR3 sequences, about 56% of them singletons. Material: blood. This TCR derives from a man aged 35 to 55 in good health. The gene calls are TRBV29-1 and TRBJ1-1; D unresolved. In DNA, the CDR3 is TGCAGCGTTGAGGGTCCGCTACAGATGAACACTGAAGCTTTCTTT. Encoded protein: CSVEGPLQMNTEAFF.